This TCR beta chain was retrieved from a study of T cell responses to AZD1222 COVID-19 vaccine. On this clone: Its antigen is undetermined.

The table came from immunoSEQ multiplex PCR; TCRdb's copy has only in-frame clones and leaves some out. The table records 100,000 or so clones, approximately 89% of them present only once. Study conclusions and caveats: Clonal diversity was possibly underestimated, and the donors were mostly white British, with more females. AZD1222 recipients seropositive at baseline numbered only 5 to 7. Spike-wide coverage was observed for vaccine-associated CD4 TCRs, with dominant responses at 160-218 and 743-854. Among spike-specific TCRs, nearly half reportedly target unmutated variant regions.

Trimming stripped 5 bases from V and 2 bases from J, with 10 bases between. This CDR3 is 13 amino acids long. Looked up from germline, CDR1 is ENHRY and CDR2 is SYGVKD. V is TRBV10-3 and J is TRBJ2-7; tentatively, D is TRBD1 (6 bases). The sample was peripheral blood, taken 28 days after the second AZD1222 dose. The TCR was taken from an adult who received the AZD1222 COVID-19 vaccine. The CDR3 sequence: CAISRDTAYEQYF. Here the CDR3 DNA reads TGTGCCATCAGTCGGGACACGGCCTACGAGCAGTACTTC.